This T cell receptor (beta chain) was identified during a study of T cells in Graves' hyperthyroidism and ophthalmopathy. Authors of the study amplified TCR beta CDR3 regions from RNA transcripts. The study used the HTBI primer set for a first-round RT-PCR of the TCR CDR3. TCRdb passed the multiplex PCR reads through MiXCR, listing each CDR3 protein once. The sample lists roughly 99,000 distinct CDR3 sequences; about a sixth were seen once. General study points: Median prediction lead before ophthalmopathy onset was around seven months with the model. The majority of expanded thyroid clonotypes above 0.001 also appeared in blood.

V lost 2 bases and J 10 bases, leaving 9 bases between the germline ends. The CDR3 sequence is 12 residues long. Per germline, CDR1 SGHNT and CDR2 YENEEA. This clonotype was detected ten times or more. What it binds is unknown. The origin of this receptor is a woman between 45 and 65 years old with Graves' hyperthyroidism. The sample consisted of blood. The rearrangement uses TRBV11-3 and TRBJ2-1; the D is unclear. CDR3 sequence (DNA): TGTGCCAGCAGCTTATCGGTATCGGAGCAGTTCTTC. Its translation: CASSLSVSEQFF.